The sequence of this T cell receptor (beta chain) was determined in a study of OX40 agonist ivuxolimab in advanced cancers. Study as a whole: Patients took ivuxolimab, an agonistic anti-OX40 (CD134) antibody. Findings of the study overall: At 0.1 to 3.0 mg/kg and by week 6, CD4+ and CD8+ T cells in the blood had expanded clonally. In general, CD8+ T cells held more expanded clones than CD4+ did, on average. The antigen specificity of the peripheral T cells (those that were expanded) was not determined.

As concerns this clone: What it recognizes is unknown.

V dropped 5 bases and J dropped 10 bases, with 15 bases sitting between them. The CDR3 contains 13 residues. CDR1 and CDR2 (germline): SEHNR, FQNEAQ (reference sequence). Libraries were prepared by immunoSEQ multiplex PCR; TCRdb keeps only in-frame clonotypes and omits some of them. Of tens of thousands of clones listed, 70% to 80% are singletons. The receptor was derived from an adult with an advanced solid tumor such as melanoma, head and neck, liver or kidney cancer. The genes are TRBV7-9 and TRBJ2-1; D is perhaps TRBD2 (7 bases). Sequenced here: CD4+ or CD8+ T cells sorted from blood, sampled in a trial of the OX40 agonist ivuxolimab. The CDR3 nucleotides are TGTGCCAGCAGCCGTCAGTGGGGGGGCGAGCAGTTCTTC. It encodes CASSRQWGGEQFF.